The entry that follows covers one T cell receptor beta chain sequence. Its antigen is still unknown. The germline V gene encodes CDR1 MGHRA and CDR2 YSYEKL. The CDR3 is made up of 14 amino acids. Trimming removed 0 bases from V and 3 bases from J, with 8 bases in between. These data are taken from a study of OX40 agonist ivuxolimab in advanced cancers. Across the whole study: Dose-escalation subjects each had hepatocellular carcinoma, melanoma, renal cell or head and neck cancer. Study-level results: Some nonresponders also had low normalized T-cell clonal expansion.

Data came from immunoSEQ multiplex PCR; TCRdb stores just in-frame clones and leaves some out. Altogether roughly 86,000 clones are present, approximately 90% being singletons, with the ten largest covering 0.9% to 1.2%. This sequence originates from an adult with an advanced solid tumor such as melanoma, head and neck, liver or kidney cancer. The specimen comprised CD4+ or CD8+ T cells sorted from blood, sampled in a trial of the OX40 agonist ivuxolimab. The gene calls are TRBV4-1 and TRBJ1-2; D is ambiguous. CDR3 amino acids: CASSQDPTDYGYTF. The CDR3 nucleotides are TGCGCCAGCAGCCAAGATCCAACGGACTATGGCTACACCTTC.